Shown below are 32 T cell receptor beta chains from a single sample sequenced in a study of T cell changes during pregnancy in multiple sclerosis. Generated by immunoSEQ multiplex PCR, the TCRdb table keeps only in-frame clones and is missing some. The data hold roughly 51,000 clones, with roughly 92% observed a single time. The input for sequencing was CD8+ T cells from peripheral blood mononuclear cells, taken before pregnancy. The receptors here all came from a female donor with multiple sclerosis, enrolled in a pregnancy study.

This clone was recorded only once. The CDR3 coding sequence is TGTGCCAGCAGCTTAACACAGTGGATGAACACTGAAGCTTTCTTT. Encoded protein: CASSLTQWMNTEAFF. V usage is TRBV5-4 and J usage is TRBJ1-1; no clear D. V lost 2 bases and J lost 0, with 11 bases in between. CDR1 and CDR2 from the germline V gene are SGHNT and YYREEE (reference sequence). The CDR3 extends over 15 amino acids.

This clone was found many times. The chain links TRBV4-1 to TRBJ1-4, with D perhaps TRBD1 (5 bases). The ends were cut back, 0 bases at V and 1 base at J, with 6 bases in the middle. CDR3 size: 15 residues. The germline CDR1 and CDR2 sequences are MGHRA and YSYEKL. As DNA, the CDR3 is TGCGCCAGCAGCCAAGATAGGGGAACTAATGAAAAACTGTTTTTT. Translated: CASSQDRGTNEKLFF.

The chain employs TRBV18 and TRBJ1-2; 8 bases agree with TRBD1. J was trimmed by 5 bases and V by 3 bases; bases with no gene match: 11. The germline gives CDR1 KGHSH, CDR2 LQKENI. The CDR3 covers 16 residues. CDR3 loop: CASSPSTGGTTYGYTF. The DNA for the CDR3 is TGTGCCAGCTCACCTTCTACAGGGGGTACAACATATGGCTACACCTTC. The whole variable domain, filled in from reference TRBV18 and TRBJ1-2, reads NAGVMQNPRHLVRRRGQEARLRCSPMKGHSHVYWYRQLPEEGLKFMVYLQKENIIDESGMPKERFSAEFPKEGPSILRIQQVVRGDSAAYFCASSPSTGGTTYGYTFGSGTRLTVV.

The chain couples TRBV1 to TRBJ2-1; the table calls TRBD2, which could not be checked here. TRBV1 is deemed a pseudogene. This CDR3 region has 21 residues. The CDR3 loop reads CTSSHSPLTSGRPSSYNEQFF. The CDR3 region has the DNA TGCACCAGCAGCCACTCCCCTCTAACTAGCGGGAGGCCAAGCTCCTACAATGAGCAGTTCTTC.

This chain's CDR3 is CASSPKRQGREGYTF. The CDR3 DNA reads as TGTGCCAGCAGTCCAAAACGACAGGGTAGGGAGGGCTACACCTTC. V and J are TRBV28 and TRBJ1-2, with 7 positions matching TRBD1. The CDR3 sequence is 15 residues long. V dropped 5 bases and J dropped 8; count of bases not matched to a gene: 14. Per the germline V gene, CDR1 is MDHEN and CDR2 is SYDVKM.

This clone was seen just once. The chain links TRBV2 to TRBJ2-2; the D gene is possibly TRBD2 (6 bases). This CDR3 has 15 residues. The germline V gene encodes CDR1 SNHLY and CDR2 FYNNEI. The ends were cut back, 4 bases at V and 3 bases at J, with 12 bases in the middle. The CDR3 nucleotides are TGTGCCAGCAGTGGTCGGGAGAAGGACACCGGGGAGCTGTTTTTT. Translation gives CASSGREKDTGELFF.

The chain joins TRBV5-1 to TRBJ1-1; 8 nucleotides line up with TRBD1. CDR1 is SGHRS, CDR2 YFSETQ, per germline. The CDR3 spans 16 residues. With 0 bases clipped from V and 1 base from J, the junction kept 5 bases outside the gene matches. For the CDR3, the DNA is TGCGCCAGCAGCTTGGCTCCCGGACAGGGGAACACTGAAGCTTTCTTT. Its protein is CASSLAPGQGNTEAFF.

V and J are TRBV4-3 and TRBJ1-1; D unresolved. Germline CDR1 and CDR2: LGHNA and YSLEER. CDR3 length: 15 residues. Trimming stripped 0 bases from V and 5 bases from J, with 13 bases between. The CDR3 coding sequence is TGCGCCAGCAGCCAAGATCGGGCGGGATGGACTGAAGCTTTCTTT. Residues: CASSQDRAGWTEAFF.

The V and J genes are TRBV4-3 and TRBJ1-1; no definite D call. CDR1 is LGHNA, CDR2 YSLEER, per germline. CDR3 length: 15 residues. The V and J ends lost 4 bases and 4 bases respectively, with 16 bases between them. CDR3 DNA: TGCGCCAGCAGCCTCTCGGGGTTCGGGAGCACTGAAGCTTTCTTT. It codes for CASSLSGFGSTEAFF.

The chain joins TRBV7-8 to TRBJ2-1; a weak D match, TRBD2 (6 bases). Trimming removed 0 bases from V and 6 bases from J, with 21 bases in between. The germline V gene encodes CDR1 SGHVS and CDR2 FQNEAQ. The length of the CDR3 is 18 residues. Here the CDR3 reads CASSLAFRIAGYSNEQFF. The CDR3 DNA follows: TGTGCCAGCAGCTTAGCATTCCGTATTGCGGGATATTCCAATGAGCAGTTCTTC. Combining the CDR3 with reference TRBV7-8 and TRBJ2-1 gives the whole variable domain GAGVSQSPRYKVAKRGQDVALRCDPISGHVSLFWYQQALGQGPEFLTYFQNEAQLDKSGLPSDRFFAERPEGSVSTLKIQRTQQEDSAVYLCASSLAFRIAGYSNEQFFGPGTRLTVL.

The rearrangement links TRBV6-1 to TRBJ2-7, with 7 bases aligning to TRBD2. CDR3 length: 15 residues. V was clipped by 2 bases and J by 4 bases; unmatched bases: 8. In germline, CDR1 is MNHNS, CDR2 SASEGT. CDR3 region: CASSEWAGVGYEQYF. The CDR3, as DNA: TGTGCCAGCAGTGAATGGGCGGGAGTGGGTTACGAGCAGTACTTC.

In this sample, this clone turned up once. This sequence joins TRBV30 and TRBJ1-3; D gene ambiguous. CDR1 and CDR2 (germline): GTSNPN, SVGIG (reference sequence). The CDR3 contains 15 residues. Trimming took off 3 bases at V and 3 bases at J, with 15 bases between the two ends. The CDR3 sequence is CAWSDTVPFGNTIYF. CDR3 in DNA: TGTGCCTGGAGCGACACAGTTCCGTTTGGAAACACCATATATTTT.

The chain couples TRBV9 to TRBJ2-1; D is perhaps TRBD1 (6 bases). The CDR3 spans 13 residues. The germline V and J ends were trimmed by 2 bases and 6 bases, with 9 bases remaining between them. Germline CDR1 SGDLS, CDR2 YYNGEE. The CDR3 DNA follows: TGTGCCAGCAGCGTCTGGGACACCAATGAGCAGTTCTTC. It codes for CASSVWDTNEQFF.

The chain joins TRBV7-9 to TRBJ2-1; TRBD2 agrees at 11 bases. This CDR3 spans 19 amino acids. V shed 5 bases, J shed 4 bases, and the junction held 16 bases outside the gene matches. Germline V gene data show CDR1 as SEHNR and CDR2 as FQNEAQ (reference sequence). For the CDR3, the DNA is TGTGCCAGCAGCCCTTTACTAGCGGGAGCCAAAGAGGGTTACAATGAGCAGTTCTTC. Translation: CASSPLLAGAKEGYNEQFF.

The CDR3 loop is CASSLLGYPNQPQHF. The CDR3 DNA follows: TGCGCCAGCAGCTTGCTGGGCTACCCCAATCAGCCCCAGCATTTT. J is TRBJ1-5 and V is TRBV5-1; D uncertain. The germline gives CDR1 SGHRS, CDR2 YFSETQ. The CDR3 length is 15 residues. The V and J ends lost 1 base and 3 bases respectively, with 11 bases between them. Full variable domain (rest looked up from reference TRBV5-1 and TRBJ1-5): KAGVTQTPRYLIKTRGQQVTLSCSPISGHRSVSWYQQTPGQGLQFLFEYFSETQRNKGNFPGRFSGRQFSNSRSEMNVSTLELGDSALYLCASSLLGYPNQPQHFGDGTRLSIL.

This clone was counted a single time. The rearrangement uses TRBV6-5 and TRBJ2-1, with 9 bases aligning to TRBD2. The V gene's germline CDR1 is MNHEY and CDR2 SVGAGI. The CDR3 runs 14 residues. The ends lost 6 bases at V and 4 bases at J; junction bases unmatched: 4. The CDR3 sequence: CASSTSGPYNEQFF. CDR3 nucleotide sequence: TGTGCCAGCAGCACTAGCGGGCCATACAATGAGCAGTTCTTC.

The J gene is TRBJ2-1, the V gene TRBV4-2; maybe TRBD2 (5 bases). Trimming took 3 bases from V and 7 from J, leaving 7 bases between them. Germline lookup yields CDR1 LGHNA and CDR2 YNFKEQ. The CDR3 sequence is 12 residues long. The CDR3 DNA follows: TGTGCCAGCAGCCAGGACTGGAATGAGCAGTTCTTC. Translation: CASSQDWNEQFF.

The genes are TRBV27 and TRBJ2-1; 9 bases align to TRBD2. V shed 6 bases, J shed 7 bases, and the junction held 19 bases outside the gene matches. Looked up from germline, CDR1 is MNHEY and CDR2 is SMNVEV (reference sequence). CDR3 length: 18 amino acids. In DNA form, the CDR3 reads TGTGCCAGCAGCCGGAACCCGTTTAGCGGGAGTTTGTCTAATGAGCAGTTCTTC. It yields the protein CASSRNPFSGSLSNEQFF.

This CDR3 reads CASSPSGSPEAFF. CDR3 nucleotide sequence: TGTGCCAGCAGCCCGTCGGGGTCCCCTGAAGCTTTCTTT. The rearrangement links TRBV5-5 to TRBJ1-1; D not resolved. This CDR3 comprises 13 residues. Germline loops: CDR1 SGHKS, CDR2 YYEKEE (reference sequence). V was cut by 4 bases and J by 6 bases, with 13 bases left in between.

This chain connects TRBV2 to TRBJ2-3; the match to TRBD1 covers 9 bases. This CDR3 is built from 15 residues. CDR1 is SNHLY, CDR2 FYNNEI, per germline. V dropped 4 bases and J dropped 4; count of bases not matched to a gene: 6. CDR3 DNA sequence: TGTGCCAGCAGTGTTCGGACAGGGGTCCCAGATACGCAGTATTTT. It yields the protein CASSVRTGVPDTQYF.

This clone was counted a single time. The chain uses TRBV5-5 and TRBJ2-1; 8 bases are shared with TRBD2. This CDR3 is 14 amino acids long. Germline V gives CDR1 SGHKS, CDR2 YYEKEE (reference sequence). Unmatched junction bases numbered 6, after V lost 2 bases and J lost 8 bases. CDR3 protein: CASSFGAGEDEQFF. CDR3 coding DNA: TGTGCCAGCAGCTTCGGAGCGGGAGAAGATGAGCAGTTCTTC.

This clone has only a few counts. The V call is TRBV10-3, the J call TRBJ1-2, with a weak D call TRBD1 (6 bases). Germline loops: CDR1 ENHRY, CDR2 SYGVKD. The CDR3 has 14 residues. Trimming removed 3 bases from V and 3 bases from J, with 11 bases in between. The CDR3, as DNA: TGTGCCATCAGTGAAACAGGGCAAGACTATGGCTACACCTTC. This sequence encodes CAISETGQDYGYTF.

The sample holds one count of this clone. The chain has TRBV6-6 and TRBJ2-7, with 10 bases aligning to TRBD2. The CDR3 extends over 14 amino acids. With 5 bases clipped from V and 4 bases from J, the junction kept 5 bases outside the gene matches. The germline V gene encodes CDR1 MNHNY and CDR2 SVGAGI (reference sequence). This chain's CDR3 is CASSTSGRVYEQYF. The DNA of the CDR3 is TGTGCCAGCAGTACGAGCGGGAGGGTATACGAGCAGTACTTC.

In regard to this clone: Other nucleotide sequences in the sample specify the same CDR3. The chain has TRBV27 and TRBJ2-7, with TRBD1 identical over 7 bases. The CDR3 totals 12 residues. The trim removed 5 bases at V and 4 bases at J, leaving 2 bases unmatched. CDR1 MNHEY and CDR2 SMNVEV come from the germline V gene (reference sequence). The CDR3 sequence: CASSLTGYEQYF. The CDR3 DNA reads as TGTGCCAGCAGTCTGACAGGGTACGAGCAGTACTTC.

The chain uses TRBV19 and TRBJ2-6; D perhaps matches TRBD1 (7 bases). The V end lost 4 bases, the J end lost 4 bases, and 17 bases lay between the germline ends. The CDR3 has 17 amino acids. Germline V gene lookup returns CDR1 LNHDA and CDR2 SQIVND (reference sequence). The DNA for the CDR3 is TGTGCCAGTAGTAATTGGCCAGGGGGGTCGGGGGCCAACGTCCTGACTTTC. Its protein is CASSNWPGGSGANVLTF.

The chain recombines TRBV19 with TRBJ2-5; 7 bases line up with TRBD2. The CDR3 is 16 residues long. Per germline, CDR1 LNHDA and CDR2 SQIVND (reference sequence). Germline trimming cut 1 base from V and 3 bases from J; bases unmatched to any gene: 8. The CDR3 here is CASSIGGREGEETQYF. In DNA form, the CDR3 reads TGTGCCAGTAGTATAGGTGGCAGGGAGGGAGAAGAGACCCAGTACTTC.

The rearrangement joins TRBV11-2 to TRBJ2-7; 14 bases match TRBD2. This CDR3 has 19 residues. Germline lookup yields CDR1 SGHAT and CDR2 FQNNGV. The junction had 12 bases not matched to a gene; V was cut back by 1 base and J by 4 bases. CDR3 coding DNA: TGTGCCAGCAGCTTAGGGTCTCGACTAGCGGGAGGGCCCAAGTACGAGCAGTACTTC. Its protein is CASSLGSRLAGGPKYEQYF.

The chain links TRBV30 to TRBJ2-2; 9 nucleotides agree with TRBD1. The germline CDR1 and CDR2 sequences are GTSNPN and SVGIG (reference sequence). V shed 3 bases, J shed 4 bases, and the junction held 6 bases outside the gene matches. CDR3 length: 15 residues. The DNA for the CDR3 is TGTGCCTGGAGCACAGGGACAGGGATCACCGGGGAGCTGTTTTTT. Translation gives CAWSTGTGITGELFF.

The V gene is TRBV13, the J gene TRBJ1-2; 11 bases align to TRBD1. The CDR3 spans 17 residues. The germline gives CDR1 PRHDT, CDR2 FYEKMQ (reference sequence). J gave up 1 base and V 4 bases, and 8 bases lay outside the gene matches. The CDR3 bases are TGTGCCAGCAGCTCGAGGGACAGGGGGGGGGTTAACTATGGCTACACCTTC. Translating it yields CASSSRDRGGVNYGYTF.

V usage is TRBV19 and J usage is TRBJ2-1; tentatively, D is TRBD1 (7 bases). Trimming took 6 bases from V and 0 from J, leaving 12 bases between them. This CDR3 has 15 amino acids. Germline lookup yields CDR1 LNHDA and CDR2 SQIVND (reference sequence). Here the CDR3 DNA reads TGTGCCAGTAGGCGGGACAGCCCCTCCTACAATGAGCAGTTCTTC. Protein: CASRRDSPSYNEQFF.

The J gene is TRBJ1-2, the V gene TRBV27, with 9 bases that match TRBD1. V shed 4 bases, J shed 3 bases, and the junction held 0 bases outside the gene matches. Germline-derived CDR1 and CDR2 are MNHEY and SMNVEV (reference sequence). This CDR3 is built from 13 residues. The CDR3 loop reads CASSWTGDYGYTF. The CDR3 DNA is TGTGCCAGCAGTTGGACAGGGGACTATGGCTACACCTTC.

Points on this clone: Within the sample, other DNA sequences also encode this same CDR3. J is TRBJ2-3 and V is TRBV30, with 10 bases identical to TRBD1. Germline V CDR1 and CDR2: GTSNPN, SVGIG (reference sequence). This CDR3 comprises 15 residues. The V and J ends lost 1 base and 1 base, in that order; junction bases with no gene match: 2. This CDR3 is CAWSGGTGGTDTQYF. The CDR3 region has the DNA TGTGCCTGGAGTGGCGGGACAGGGGGCACAGATACGCAGTATTTT. The full variable domain, with the rest looked up from reference TRBV30 and TRBJ2-3, is SQTIHQWPATLVQPVGSPLSLECTVEGTSNPNLYWYRQAAGRGLQLLFYSVGIGQISSEVPQNLSASRPQDRQFILSSKKLLLSDSGFYLCAWSGGTGGTDTQYFGPGTRLTVL.